These T cell receptor beta chains were read from a single sample in a study of cytomegalovirus exposure and HLA in healthy donors. Profiling relied on immunoSEQ multiplex PCR, and the TCRdb table lists in-frame clones only, not all of them. The sample lists under 200,000 clones; 75% to 85% were seen once. Sequencing input: PBMCs. The receptors were gathered from a woman between 18 and 30 years old in good health and CMV-seronegative. Both conserved end residues are part of each CDR3. The order of the fields is D gene, J gene, CDR3 length, V gene, clone size, CDR3 DNA, CDR3 protein. The D gene is left open where the match is weak. Clone size, where shown, is once, few, many, or a class for clones that have expanded.

- | TRBJ1-1 | 15 | TRBV7-3 | - | TGTGCCAGCAGCTTATCAGGGGCCCAGAACACTGAAGCTTTCTTT | CASSLSGAQNTEAFF
TRBD1 | TRBJ1-5 | 15 | TRBV28 | - | TGTGCCAGCAGTCCACCGGGACAGCACAATCAGCCCCAGCATTTT | CASSPPGQHNQPQHF
- | TRBJ2-7 | 11 | TRBV28 | - | TGTGCCAGCAGGTTATCGGGGGAGCAGTACTTC | CASRLSGEQYF
TRBD2 | TRBJ2-5 | 17 | TRBV11-2 | - | TGTGCCAGCAGAACTGGTAGCGGGGGGTCCTTCTGGGAGACCCAGTACTTC | CASRTGSGGSFWETQYF
TRBD1 | TRBJ1-2 | 14 | TRBV28 | - | TGTGCCAGCCTCCAGGGACAGCGGGCTGAGGGCTACACCTTC | CASLQGQRAEGYTF
- | TRBJ1-1 | 15 | TRBV19 | - | TGTGCCAGTAGTATGGGAACCAGGGGGAACACTGAAGCTTTCTTT | CASSMGTRGNTEAFF
- | TRBJ2-1 | 16 | TRBV5-4 | - | TGTGCCAGCAGCCGAGAACGAGGGAATTCCTACAATGAGCAGTTCTTC | CASSRERGNSYNEQFF
TRBD2 | TRBJ2-5 | 17 | TRBV25-1 | - | TGTGCCAGCAGTGAATTTAGGACTAGCGGGTTCTGGGAGACCCAGTACTTC | CASSEFRTSGFWETQYF
TRBD1 | TRBJ1-6 | 16 | TRBV30 | - | TGTGCCTGGAAAGGGAGGACAGGGCAGTATAATTCACCCCTCCACTTT | CAWKGRTGQYNSPLHF
- | TRBJ1-4 | 14 | TRBV6-5 | once | TGTGCCAGCAGCCTCGACAGATCTAATGAAAAACTGTTTTTT | CASSLDRSNEKLFF
- | TRBJ2-1 | 17 | TRBV5-4 | - | TGTGCCAGCAGCTTGGAGGGCGGGGCGGACGCAAACAATGAGCAGTTCTTC | CASSLEGGADANNEQFF
- | TRBJ2-2 | 13 | TRBV7-9 | - | TGTGCCAGCAGCTTTGACTTCACCGGGGAGCTGTTTTTT | CASSFDFTGELFF
TRBD1 | TRBJ2-7 | 16 | TRBV6-5 | - | TGTGCCAGCAGTTACTCGCTGCGGGCAGGGGGCTACGAGCAGTACTTC | CASSYSLRAGGYEQYF
- | TRBJ2-2 | 16 | TRBV19 | once | TGTGCCAGTAACACATTCCGGAGGGGAGGCACCGGGGAGCTGTTTTTT | CASNTFRRGGTGELFF
TRBD1 | TRBJ1-6 | 14 | TRBV14 | once | TGTGCCAGCAACCACGGGACAGGGAGTTCACCCCTCCACTTT | CASNHGTGSSPLHF
- | TRBJ2-2 | 16 | TRBV28 | - | TGTGCCAGCAGTTCCTTTCGACAGACGAACACCGGGGAGCTGTTTTTT | CASSSFRQTNTGELFF
- | TRBJ1-5 | 15 | TRBV6-1 | - | TGTGCCAGCAGTGAAGCCCGGGTTAGCAATCAGCCCCAGCATTTT | CASSEARVSNQPQHF
TRBD1 | TRBJ2-7 | 13 | TRBV10-3 | - | TGTGCCATCCAACAGGGGGAGTCCTACGAGCAGTACTTC | CAIQQGESYEQYF
- | TRBJ1-1 | 11 | TRBV5-1 | - | TGCGCCAGCAGCTTCGGGGCTGAAGCTTTCTTT | CASSFGAEAFF
TRBD1 | TRBJ2-5 | 14 | TRBV9 | - | TGTGCCAGCAGCGGGGGACAGGGAGCGTCGGCCCAGTACTTC | CASSGGQGASAQYF
TRBD1 | TRBJ2-2 | 17 | TRBV19 | - | TGTGCCAGTAGTATCCGCCCGACAGGGGCGAACACCGGGGAGCTGTTTTTT | CASSIRPTGANTGELFF
- | TRBJ1-5 | 15 | TRBV19 | - | TGTGCCAGTAGTATAGTTGGCGGGGGTGGTCAGCCCCAGCATTTT | CASSIVGGGGQPQHF
TRBD2 | TRBJ2-1 | 18 | TRBV9 | - | TGTGCCAGCGGGGAGGGGACTAGCGGGGGGGCACTCTACAATGAGCAGTTCTTC | CASGEGTSGGALYNEQFF
TRBD2 | TRBJ2-1 | 15 | TRBV5-1 | - | TGCGCCAGCAGCTTAGACGGGGGGATACCGAATGAGCAGTTCTTC | CASSLDGGIPNEQFF
TRBD2 | TRBJ2-7 | 14 | TRBV10-3 | - | TGTGCACTAAGGGCGGCGGGGGAGCCCTACGAGCAGTACTTC | CALRAAGEPYEQYF
- | TRBJ2-3 | 17 | TRBV27 | few | TGTGCCAGCAGTTTGGGGGCGTGGGGAAGGACCACAGATACGCAGTATTTT | CASSLGAWGRTTDTQYF
TRBD1 | TRBJ2-7 | 15 | TRBV4-1 | - | TGCGCCAGCAGCCAAGATCTGAGGGACAGCTACGAGCAGTACTTC | CASSQDLRDSYEQYF
- | TRBJ2-5 | 14 | TRBV7-8 | - | TGTGCCAGCCTCCCCTCCTATTCATTTGAGACCCAGTACTTC | CASLPSYSFETQYF
TRBD1 | TRBJ1-1 | 18 | TRBV5-8 | - | TGTGCCAGCAGCTTGGTCGCCGACAGGGTCCACCTGAACACTGAAGCTTTCTTT | CASSLVADRVHLNTEAFF
- | TRBJ1-2 | 14 | TRBV28 | - | TGTGCCAGCAGCTTGCCTCAGGGAAACTATGGCTACACCTTC | CASSLPQGNYGYTF
TRBD2 | TRBJ2-3 | 16 | TRBV2 | - | TGTGCCAGCAGTGAAGTAGGAGCGGGAGTAACAGATACGCAGTATTTT | CASSEVGAGVTDTQYF
TRBD1 | TRBJ1-2 | 12 | TRBV2 | - | TGTGCCAGCTCCCTCAGGGGGCATGGCTACACCTTC | CASSLRGHGYTF
TRBD1 | TRBJ2-7 | 13 | TRBV2 | - | TGTGCCAGCCGAACAGGGGGAACCTACGAGCAGTACTTC | CASRTGGTYEQYF
TRBD1 | TRBJ2-5 | 15 | TRBV5-1 | - | TGCGCCAGCAGCTCGGTAGACAGGGTGGGAGAGACCCAGTACTTC | CASSSVDRVGETQYF
- | TRBJ2-6 | 15 | TRBV6-4 | - | TGTGCCAGCAGTGACATAGGGGCAGGGGCCAACGTCCTGACTTTC | CASSDIGAGANVLTF
- | TRBJ2-1 | 16 | TRBV9 | - | TGTGCCAGCAGCATTGACGGGCGGGGAGGTGGGAGTGAGCAGTTCTTC | CASSIDGRGGGSEQFF
TRBD1 | TRBJ1-5 | 13 | TRBV2 | - | TGTGCCAGCAGGGGACAGGGCTACCAGCCCCAGCATTTT | CASRGQGYQPQHF
- | TRBJ1-1 | 13 | TRBV6-1 | few | TGTGCCAGCAGGGACCTCCTCCGGGGGAGGGCTTTCTTT | CASRDLLRGRAFF
- | TRBJ2-1 | 15 | TRBV9 | - | TGTGCCAGCAGCGTAGTAGAGGCAAGGTACAATGAGCAGTTCTTC | CASSVVEARYNEQFF
TRBD1 | TRBJ1-3 | 14 | TRBV6-1 | - | TGTGCCAGCAGAAGACAGGGGGCGGGAAACACCATATATTTT | CASRRQGAGNTIYF
- | TRBJ2-2 | 14 | TRBV2 | - | TGTGCCAGCAGCGCAAACAAGGGGTCCGGGGAGCTGTTTTTT | CASSANKGSGELFF
TRBD2 | TRBJ2-2 | 17 | TRBV7-9 | - | TGTGCCAGCAGGAGGACTAGCGGGAGGGCGGACACCGGGGAGCTGTTTTTT | CASRRTSGRADTGELFF
TRBD2 | TRBJ2-1 | 16 | TRBV4-1 | - | TGCGCCAGCAGCCACGTTGGGCGGGGGGGGCGTGATGAGCAGTTCTTC | CASSHVGRGGRDEQFF
TRBD1 | TRBJ2-7 | 16 | TRBV7-9 | once | TGTGCCAGCAGCCCCTCGCACGGGACAGCTTTTTACGAGCAGTACTTC | CASSPSHGTAFYEQYF
- | TRBJ1-1 | 21 | TRBV4-1 | - | TGCGCCAGCAGCCAAGCACCTTATCTGACAGGCCTACAATCTCCGAACACTGAAGCTTTCTTT | CASSQAPYLTGLQSPNTEAFF
- | TRBJ1-1 | 15 | TRBV5-1 | - | TGCGCCAGCAGCTTGGACAGCAACATGAACACTGAAGCTTTCTTT | CASSLDSNMNTEAFF
- | TRBJ1-3 | 17 | TRBV18 | - | TGTGCCAGCTCACCCAACTATAACCCGAGAGCTGGAAACACCATATATTTT | CASSPNYNPRAGNTIYF
TRBD2 | TRBJ2-3 | 17 | TRBV25-1 | - | TGTGCCAGCAGTGAAGATGACCTAGCGGGGGGGCCACATACGCAGTATTTT | CASSEDDLAGGPHTQYF
TRBD2 | TRBJ2-1 | 17 | TRBV29-1 | - | TGCAGCGTTGCGGGAGGGGCGGGGCGTAACTCCTACAATGAGCAGTTCTTC | CSVAGGAGRNSYNEQFF
- | TRBJ1-1 | 14 | TRBV7-9 | - | TGTGCCAGCAGGTTAGGAGGAGTGAACACTGAAGCTTTCTTT | CASRLGGVNTEAFF
TRBD2 | TRBJ2-1 | 13 | TRBV28 | - | TGTGCCAGCAGTTTGGCGGGAGGGCCTAGGCAGTTCTTC | CASSLAGGPRQFF
- | TRBJ1-2 | 12 | TRBV2 | few | TGTGCCAGCAGTGTCCGTAACTATGGCTACACCTTC | CASSVRNYGYTF
- | TRBJ1-5 | 14 | TRBV7-6 | - | TGTGCCAGCAGAAACGGGGATAGCAATCAGCCCCAGCATTTT | CASRNGDSNQPQHF
- | TRBJ1-1 | 13 | TRBV7-2 | - | TGTGCCAGCAGCCCGGGGATCTACACTGAAGCTTTCTTT | CASSPGIYTEAFF